This T cell receptor (beta chain) comes out of a study of OX40 agonist ivuxolimab in advanced cancers. Drawing of blood for sampling happened at baseline, at cycle 4 day 1, and at cycle 7 day 1. Germline CDR1 is SEHNR and CDR2 is FQNEAQ (reference sequence). The CDR3 length is 16 residues. V dropped 3 bases and J dropped 4; count of bases not matched to a gene: 6. TCRdb's table, derived via immunoSEQ multiplex PCR, lists solely in-frame clones and lacks some. The sample shows 97,000 or so clones, nearly 90% of them seen only once. Study-wide results and limits: Both CD4+ and CD8+ T cell populations in blood had undergone clonal expansion by week 6 at 0.1 to 3.0 mg/kg.

As concerns this clone: Its cognate antigen is unknown.

This material consisted of CD4+ or CD8+ T cells sorted from blood, taken in a trial of the OX40 agonist ivuxolimab. The TCR originated in an adult with an advanced solid tumor such as melanoma, head and neck, liver or kidney cancer. The chain employs TRBV7-9 and TRBJ2-3; TRBD2 agrees at 11 bases. In DNA, the CDR3 is TGTGCCAGCAGCTTGGTACTAGCGGGAGTGGCAGATACGCAGTATTTT. As protein: CASSLVLAGVADTQYF.